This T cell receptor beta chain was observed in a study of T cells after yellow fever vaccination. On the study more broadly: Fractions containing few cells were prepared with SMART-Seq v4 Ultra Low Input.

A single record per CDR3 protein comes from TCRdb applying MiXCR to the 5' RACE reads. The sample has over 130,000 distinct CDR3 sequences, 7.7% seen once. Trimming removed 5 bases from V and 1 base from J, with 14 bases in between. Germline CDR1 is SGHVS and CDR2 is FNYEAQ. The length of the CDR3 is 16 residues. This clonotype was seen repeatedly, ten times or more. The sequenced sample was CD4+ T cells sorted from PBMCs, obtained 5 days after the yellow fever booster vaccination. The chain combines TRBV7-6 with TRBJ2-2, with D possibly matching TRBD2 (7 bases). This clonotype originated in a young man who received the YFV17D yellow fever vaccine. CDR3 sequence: CASSQRGGMNTGELFF. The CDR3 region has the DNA TGTGCCAGCAGCCAAAGGGGGGGAATGAACACCGGGGAGCTGTTTTTT.